This paragraph reports one T cell receptor (beta chain). Its antigen is still unknown. Assay used: immunoSEQ multiplex PCR; TCRdb lists only in-frame clones, some missing. The table includes around 60,000 clones, 70% to 85% detected once. This entry belongs to a study of OX40 agonist ivuxolimab in advanced cancers. Findings and limits, study-wide: Low clonal expansion, among the lowest seen, marked partial responders at 0.1-3.0 mg/kg.

Autoimmune disease history or systemic immunosuppression disqualified patients. The input for sequencing was CD4+ or CD8+ T cells sorted from blood, taken in a trial of the OX40 agonist ivuxolimab. The receptor was derived from an adult with an advanced solid tumor such as melanoma, head and neck, liver or kidney cancer.

CDR3 protein: CASRKRINEQYF. The CDR3 DNA reads as TGTGCCAGCAGGAAGAGGATAAACGAGCAGTACTTC. The rearrangement uses TRBV5-6 and TRBJ2-7; D not certain. The CDR3 extends over 12 amino acids. The ends were cut back, 5 bases at V and 5 bases at J, with 11 bases in the middle. CDR1 SGHDT and CDR2 YYEEEE come from the germline V gene.